Shown below are 12 T cell receptor beta chains from a single sample sequenced in a study of T cell responses to AZD1222 COVID-19 vaccine. Measured with immunoSEQ multiplex PCR; TCRdb has only the in-frame clones, and not every one. The data show about 140,000 clones, about 90% seen once. The material sequenced was peripheral blood, taken on day 0 of AZD1222 vaccination. The receptors were gathered from an adult in good health.

The count of this clone is one. V and J are TRBV7-9 and TRBJ1-1; D call uncertain. CDR3 length equals 15 residues. Germline V lookup: CDR1 SEHNR, CDR2 FQNEAQ (reference sequence). The V and J ends lost 7 bases and 3 bases respectively, with 18 bases between them. The CDR3 loop reads CASISFSGGYTEAFF. CDR3 sequence (DNA): TGTGCCAGCATCAGCTTCTCCGGAGGATACACTGAAGCTTTCTTT.

The CDR3 sequence is CASSLGLAGYNEQFF. CDR3 nucleotides: TGTGCCAGCAGCCTTGGACTAGCGGGCTACAATGAGCAGTTCTTC. V usage is TRBV5-6 and J usage is TRBJ2-1; 11 bases agree with TRBD2. The V gene end was trimmed by 4 bases and the J gene end by 3 bases; junction bases not matched to a gene: 3. This CDR3 has 15 residues. In germline, CDR1 is SGHDT, CDR2 YYEEEE.

This clone appeared a few times. The rearrangement uses TRBV7-3 and TRBJ2-1; TRBD2 matches 13 bases. V lost 2 bases, J lost 5 bases, and 6 bases stayed unmatched. The germline gives CDR1 SGHTA, CDR2 FQGTGA. The CDR3 is made up of 17 amino acids. The CDR3 reads CASSLGLAGVDNNEQFF. Here the CDR3 DNA reads TGTGCCAGCAGCTTAGGACTAGCGGGAGTTGATAACAATGAGCAGTTCTTC.

The chain couples TRBV9 to TRBJ2-6; D call uncertain. Germline CDR1 is SGDLS and CDR2 is YYNGEE. V shed 0 bases and J shed 4 bases, with 11 bases lying between them. The CDR3 totals 16 residues. The CDR3 is CASSVDGQPGANVLTF. Here the CDR3 DNA reads TGTGCCAGCAGCGTAGATGGCCAGCCCGGGGCCAACGTCCTGACTTTC.

In its sample, this clone was seen once. The chain employs TRBV21-1 and TRBJ1-2. TRBV21-1 corresponds to a pseudogene. The CDR3 contains 17 residues. CDR3 loop: CASKEGGLLTYDYGYTF. CDR3 coding DNA: TGTGCCAGCAAGGAAGGAGGCCTTTTGACATACGACTATGGCTACACCTTC.

V usage is TRBV30 and J usage is TRBJ2-1; 10 bases are a match to TRBD2. CDR1 GTSNPN and CDR2 SVGIG come from the germline V gene (reference sequence). The V gene end was trimmed by 3 bases and the J gene end by 11 bases; junction bases not matched to a gene: 10. The CDR3 has 14 residues. DNA of the CDR3: TGTGCCTGGAGGACTAGCGGGTGGGGAGGGAAGCAGTTCTTC. Amino acid sequence: CAWRTSGWGGKQFF.

This clone was counted only a few times. The chain uses TRBV3-1 (or the pseudogene TRBV3-2) and TRBJ1-1; D not certain. Germline V gives CDR1 LGHDT, CDR2 YNNKEL (reference sequence). V lost 3 bases, J lost 0 bases, and 11 bases lay in between. This CDR3 spans 15 amino acids. CDR3 in DNA: TGTGCCAGCAGCCACAACGGGGAGATGAACACTGAAGCTTTCTTT. Amino acid sequence: CASSHNGEMNTEAFF.

The chain joins TRBV5-1 to TRBJ1-2, with D possibly matching TRBD1 (5 bases). V lost 0 bases to trimming and J lost 4 bases, with 19 bases between them. The germline gives CDR1 SGHRS, CDR2 YFSETQ. The length of the CDR3 is 17 residues. In nucleotides, the CDR3 is TGCGCCAGCAGCTTGGGAATCCTGCCGGGGGACCCCTATGGCTACACCTTC. The encoded protein is CASSLGILPGDPYGYTF.

V gene TRBV27 combines with J gene TRBJ2-1, with D tentatively TRBD1 or TRBD2 (5 bases each). The germline gives CDR1 MNHEY, CDR2 SMNVEV (reference sequence). V gave up 5 bases and J gave up 4 bases, with 12 bases separating them. The CDR3 runs to 14 residues. CDR3 in amino acids: CASSRGTGYNEQFF. The CDR3 coding sequence is TGTGCCAGCAGTCGAGGGACGGGTTACAATGAGCAGTTCTTC.

This chain links TRBV27 with TRBJ2-1; D is perhaps TRBD2 (6 bases). Germline V gene lookup returns CDR1 MNHEY and CDR2 SMNVEV (reference sequence). V lost 9 bases, J lost 10 bases, and 13 bases lay in between. The CDR3 loop spans 11 amino acids. The CDR3 DNA follows: TGTGCCAGAGGGGAGGAGAGAGAGCAGTTCTTC. Residues: CARGEEREQFF.

The chain joins TRBV28 to TRBJ1-1; 8 bases line up with TRBD1. Trimming cost V 6 bases and J 5 bases; bases outside gene matches: 11. There are 15 residues in the CDR3. Germline V gives CDR1 MDHEN, CDR2 SYDVKM. CDR3 nucleotides: TGTGCCAGCAGCCCTCAGACAGGGGTAGGAACTGAAGCTTTCTTT. Its translation is CASSPQTGVGTEAFF.

V usage is TRBV11-2 and J usage is TRBJ2-3; 7 bases are shared with TRBD2. The CDR3 consists of 15 residues. Germline values: CDR1 SGHAT, CDR2 FQNNGV. Losses at the gene ends were 1 base for V and 5 bases for J; bases not matched to a gene: 6. The CDR3 coding sequence is TGTGCCAGCAGCTTAGGGTCGGGAGGAGGAGATACGCAGTATTTT. This gives the protein CASSLGSGGGDTQYF. The variable domain in full, with the rest retrieved from reference TRBV11-2 and TRBJ2-3, is EAGVAQSPRYKIIEKRQSVAFWCNPISGHATLYWYQQILGQGPKLLIQFQNNGVVDDSQLPKDRFSAERLKGVDSTLKIQPAKLEDSAVYLCASSLGSGGGDTQYFGPGTRLTVL.